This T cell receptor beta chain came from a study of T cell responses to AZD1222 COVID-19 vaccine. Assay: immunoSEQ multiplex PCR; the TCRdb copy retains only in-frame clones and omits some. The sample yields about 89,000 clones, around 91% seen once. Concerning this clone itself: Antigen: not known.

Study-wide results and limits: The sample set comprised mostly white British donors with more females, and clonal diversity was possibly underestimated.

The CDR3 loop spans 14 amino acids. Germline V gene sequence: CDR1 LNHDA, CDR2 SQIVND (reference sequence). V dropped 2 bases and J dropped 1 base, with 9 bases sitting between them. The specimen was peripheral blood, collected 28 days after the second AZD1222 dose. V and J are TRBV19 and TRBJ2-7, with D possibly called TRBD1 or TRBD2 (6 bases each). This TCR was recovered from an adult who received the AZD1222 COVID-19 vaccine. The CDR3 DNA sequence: TGTGCCAGTAGTATACGGGGGCTTTCCTACGAGCAGTACTTC. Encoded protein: CASSIRGLSYEQYF.